What follows describes a single TCR beta chain. The antigen is unknown. This specimen belongs to a study of shared clonotypes between healthy human individuals. Whole-study context: Per-donor plates numbered three CD4 naive, three CD4 memory, two CD8 naive and one CD8 memory. Points from the study as a whole: Richness estimates generally favored naive over memory subsets. The study found lower generation probabilities in non-shared clonotypes than in those shared by all four donors.

Trimming cost V 3 bases and J 2 bases, with 13 bases left between them. The germline V gene encodes CDR1 SGHTA and CDR2 FQGTGA. The CDR3 extends over 15 amino acids. In the original analysis: ImmunoSEQ output held junction-only sequences without quality scores, so filtering differed. Data came from immunoSEQ multiplex PCR; TCRdb stores just in-frame clones and leaves some out. The D gene and trimming were derived from the DNA, and the V and J assignments and clone size from that table. Of about 2.4 million clones detected, 93% appear once; the ten largest clones hold about 0.38%. Sequencing was done on a sample of naive CD4+ T cells from PBMCs. Subset given: CD45RA+ positively selected. The TCR comes from a man between 18 and 35 years old in good health. Some clones in this sample may be carry-over from other donors' samples. V is TRBV7-3 and J is TRBJ1-2, with D hard to call. The CDR3 protein is CASSLSGRSNYGYTF. DNA of the CDR3: TGTGCCAGCAGCTTGTCGGGCAGGTCCAACTATGGCTACACCTTC.